This TCR beta chain originates from a study of blood T cell repertoires in COVID-19. Repertoires were generated with immunoSEQ multiplex PCR, while TCRdb's copy carries only in-frame clones and drops some. The sample has fewer than 80,000 clones, around 82% seen once. V gave up 2 bases and J gave up 4 bases; unmatched junction bases: 3. The CDR3 spans 15 residues. Germline values: CDR1 SGHAT, CDR2 FQNNGV. Ten or more counts support this clone. The chain couples TRBV11-2 to TRBJ2-1; 9 positions agree with TRBD1. The TCR sequence derives from a man aged 55-75 years with COVID-19, enrolled during active disease. The sample consisted of peripheral blood. For the CDR3, the DNA is TGTGCCAGCAGCTTACCGGGACAGGGTTACAATGAGCAGTTCTTC. Translation: CASSLPGQGYNEQFF.